The 12 T cell receptor beta chains below come from one sample, sequenced in a study of shared clonotypes between healthy human individuals. Cells designated naive CD8 were CD45RO-negative and were positively selected for CCR7, with terminally differentiated effector memory CD45RA+ cells excluded. TCRdb's table, derived via immunoSEQ multiplex PCR, lists solely in-frame clones and lacks some. The sample yields around 1.9 million clones, approximately 92% seen once. Sample: naive CD8+ T cells from PBMCs. Source of these receptors: a man between 18 and 35 years old in good health. Some clones in this sample may be carry-over from other donors' samples.

The sample holds one count of this clone. V and J are TRBV29-1 and TRBJ2-1, with 8 nucleotides matching TRBD1. CDR1 is SQVTM and CDR2 is ANQGSEA in the germline V gene. J gave up 9 bases and V 6 bases, and 16 bases lay outside the gene matches. The CDR3 contains 15 residues. This CDR3 is CSVTPAGGVWGEQFF. In DNA, the CDR3 is TGCAGCGTCACCCCGGCAGGGGGCGTTTGGGGTGAGCAGTTCTTC.

V gene TRBV11-2 combines with J gene TRBJ1-4; the match to TRBD1 covers 10 bases. The CDR3 loop spans 18 amino acids. Trimming at V came to 0 bases and at J to 5 bases, leaving 9 bases not matched to a gene. Per the germline V gene, CDR1 is SGHAT and CDR2 is FQNNGV. This CDR3 reads CASSLERTGGWKNEKLFF. CDR3 coding DNA: TGTGCCAGCAGCTTAGAGCGGACAGGGGGTTGGAAGAATGAAAAACTGTTTTTT.

V gene TRBV6-1 combines with J gene TRBJ2-1; D remains ambiguous. V was trimmed by 3 bases and J by 0 bases, leaving 18 bases between them. Germline V gene sequence: CDR1 MNHNS, CDR2 SASEGT. The CDR3 length is 18 residues. CDR3 DNA sequence: TGTGCCAGCAGTGAGGCCCTCCTGGGCGCGAGCTCCTACAATGAGCAGTTCTTC. Protein sequence: CASSEALLGASSYNEQFF.

This chain connects TRBV7-9 to TRBJ1-1; D not resolved. Germline lookup yields CDR1 SEHNR and CDR2 FQNEAQ (reference sequence). The CDR3 has 14 amino acids. Trimming left V 1 base short and J 8 bases short, with 14 bases between. CDR3 loop: CASSLEGRAAEAFF. CDR3 nucleotides: TGTGCCAGCAGCTTAGAAGGTCGGGCCGCGGAAGCTTTCTTT.

The chain couples TRBV5-4 to TRBJ2-5, with 7 nucleotides matching TRBD2. J gave up 1 base and V 0 bases, and 3 bases lay outside the gene matches. Germline CDR1 SGHNT, CDR2 YYREEE (reference sequence). CDR3 length: 15 residues. The CDR3 spells CASSLVPSGQETQYF. CDR3 bases: TGTGCCAGCAGCTTGGTTCCTAGCGGCCAAGAGACCCAGTACTTC. The full variable domain, completed using reference TRBV5-4 and TRBJ2-5, is ETGVTQSPTHLIKTRGQQVTLRCSSQSGHNTVSWYQQALGQGPQFIFQYYREEENGRGNFPPRFSGLQFPNYSSELNVNALELDDSALYLCASSLVPSGQETQYFGPGTRLLVL.

The gene calls are TRBV7-6 and TRBJ2-3; TRBD2 matches at 12 bases. V shed 4 bases and J 2 bases; nucleotides not matched to a gene: 13. The CDR3 runs to 19 residues. The V gene's germline CDR1 is SGHVS and CDR2 FNYEAQ. The CDR3 loop reads CASSWGLAGGQFDTDTQYF. As DNA, the CDR3 is TGTGCCAGCAGCTGGGGGCTAGCGGGAGGGCAGTTCGACACAGATACGCAGTATTTT.

This chain links TRBV6-6 with TRBJ1-2; 9 bases match TRBD1. CDR1 is MNHNY, CDR2 SVGAGI, per germline (reference sequence). The CDR3 runs 15 residues. With V trimmed by 6 bases and J by 4 bases, 9 bases remained unmatched. The CDR3 reads CASRGWTGEGYGYTF. In DNA, the CDR3 is TGTGCCAGCAGGGGCTGGACAGGGGAAGGCTATGGCTACACCTTC.

This clone was observed a few times. V usage is TRBV14 and J usage is TRBJ1-1; no firm D call. The CDR3 covers 12 residues. Germline V gene sequence: CDR1 SGHDN, CDR2 FVKESK. The V and J ends lost 0 bases and 10 bases respectively, with 9 bases between them. The CDR3 sequence: CASSQDPGGAFF. For the CDR3, the DNA is TGTGCCAGCAGCCAAGACCCCGGTGGAGCTTTCTTT.

The rearrangement joins TRBV7-6 to TRBJ1-5; D perhaps matches TRBD1 (5 bases). The CDR3 contains 15 residues. Between the trimmed V and J ends, which lost 4 bases and 3 bases, there was a span of 13 bases. The V gene's germline CDR1 is SGHVS and CDR2 FNYEAQ. Here the CDR3 DNA reads TGTGCCAGCAGCTCAATGCAGGGTATCAATCAGCCCCAGCATTTT. Its protein is CASSSMQGINQPQHF.

CDR3 coding DNA: TGTGCCAGCAGCTTCATCCTAGGGAGTCGTACAGATACGCAGTATTTT. Its translation is CASSFILGSRTDTQYF. This sequence joins TRBV7-9 and TRBJ2-3, with a possible D match to TRBD2 (5 bases). Trimming cost V 3 bases and J 3 bases, with 16 bases left between them. There are 16 residues in the CDR3. The germline V gene encodes CDR1 SEHNR and CDR2 FQNEAQ (reference sequence).

The CDR3 region is CASRTGLETNTEAFF. As DNA, the CDR3 is TGTGCCAGCAGAACCGGATTGGAAACTAACACTGAAGCTTTCTTT. The chain recombines TRBV28 with TRBJ1-1; no firm D call. The CDR3 sequence is 15 residues long. The V gene's germline CDR1 is MDHEN and CDR2 SYDVKM. V was pared by 6 bases and J by 2 bases, with 16 bases between.

To note about this clone: Other DNA sequences in the sample encode the same CDR3. The V call is TRBV5-1, the J call TRBJ2-7; 8 nucleotides match TRBD1. This CDR3 contains 14 residues. After removal of 0 bases from V and 4 bases from J, the junction contained 3 bases not matched to a gene. Germline V gene data show CDR1 as SGHRS and CDR2 as YFSETQ. CDR3 sequence: CASSLEQGAYEQYF. The CDR3 region has the DNA TGCGCCAGCAGCTTGGAGCAGGGGGCTTACGAGCAGTACTTC. Together with reference TRBV5-1 and TRBJ2-7, the CDR3 gives the full variable domain: KAGVTQTPRYLIKTRGQQVTLSCSPISGHRSVSWYQQTPGQGLQFLFEYFSETQRNKGNFPGRFSGRQFSNSRSEMNVSTLELGDSALYLCASSLEQGAYEQYFGPGTRLTVT.